This passage covers 20 T cell receptor beta chains from one sample sequenced in a study of T cell responses to AZD1222 COVID-19 vaccine. Sequenced by immunoSEQ multiplex PCR; TCRdb stores in-frame clones only, minus some. Among over 95,000 clones listed, 70% to 90% were seen once. The sequenced sample was peripheral blood, obtained on day 0 of AZD1222 vaccination. All receptors derive from an adult in good health.

The chain links TRBV5-6 to TRBJ2-7; the D gene is possibly TRBD2 (6 bases). Trimming left V 4 bases short and J 2 bases short, with 16 bases between. The germline V gene encodes CDR1 SGHDT and CDR2 YYEEEE. The CDR3 contains 15 residues. The CDR3 nucleotides read TGTGCCAGCAGCGCAGCCGCGGGACTCGCCTACGAGCAGTACGTC. Translated: CASSAAAGLAYEQYV.

The DNA for the CDR3 is TGTGCCAGCAGCTTAGTATCGGTTCATGGGCAAGAGACCCAGTACTTC. Translated, it gives CASSLVSVHGQETQYF. The genes are TRBV11-3 and TRBJ2-5; no reliable D call. V was clipped by 1 base and J by 2 bases, with 14 bases between them. CDR3 size: 16 residues. Germline loops: CDR1 SGHNT, CDR2 YENEEA.

J is TRBJ1-1 and V is TRBV12-3 or TRBV12-4; a possible D gene is TRBD1 (5 bases). Trimming stripped 3 bases from V and 5 bases from J, with 10 bases between. The CDR3 spans 13 residues. The CDR3 loop reads CASSLMGETEAFF. Written as DNA, the CDR3 is TGTGCCAGCAGTTTGATGGGGGAAACTGAAGCTTTCTTT.

This clone was recorded a few times. The chain carries TRBV3-1 (or the pseudogene TRBV3-2) and TRBJ2-3, with D unresolved. V lost 4 bases and J 4 bases, leaving 15 bases between the germline ends. Per the germline V gene, CDR1 is LGHDT and CDR2 is YNNKEL (reference sequence). CDR3 length: 15 amino acids. The CDR3 sequence is CASSPSSPKADTQYF. The CDR3, as DNA: TGTGCCAGCAGCCCAAGCTCTCCTAAGGCAGATACGCAGTATTTT.

V is TRBV12-3 or TRBV12-4 and J is TRBJ2-2; D is perhaps TRBD1 or TRBD2 (5 bases each). V gave up 6 bases and J gave up 7 bases, with 9 bases separating them. The CDR3 covers 12 residues. CDR3: CASSLGGGELFF. DNA for the CDR3: TGTGCCAGCAGCCTTGGGGGCGGGGAGCTGTTTTTT.

The rearrangement uses TRBV24-1 and TRBJ2-3, with D hard to call. CDR1 is KGHDR and CDR2 is SFDVKD in the germline V gene. This CDR3 spans 15 amino acids. Between the trimmed V and J ends, which lost 2 bases and 4 bases, there was a span of 12 bases. The CDR3 protein is CATSDSTYVPDTQYF. CDR3 coding DNA: TGTGCCACCAGTGATTCCACGTATGTCCCAGATACGCAGTATTTT.

CDR3 bases: TGTGCCAGCAGGGCCCCCTACTCTGGGGCCAACGTCCTGACTTTC. This translates into CASRAPYSGANVLTF. The V call is TRBV6-5, the J call TRBJ2-6; the D is unclear. Trimming stripped 6 bases from V and 0 bases from J, with 9 bases between. The CDR3 has 15 amino acids. The germline CDR1 and CDR2 sequences are MNHEY and SVGAGI.

The rearrangement links TRBV9 to TRBJ2-4; D call uncertain. The V gene lost 0 bases and the J gene lost 0 bases, with 10 bases spanning the gap. From germline, CDR1 is SGDLS and CDR2 YYNGEE. This CDR3 region has 16 residues. The CDR3 DNA reads as TGTGCCAGCAGCGTAGGGCCCCCAGGAGCCAAAAACATTCAGTACTTC. This codes for CASSVGPPGAKNIQYF.

This clone came up once. The chain is built from TRBV4-3 and TRBJ2-1, with 10 bases lining up with TRBD1. V lost 0 bases to trimming and J lost 5 bases; unmatched junction nucleotides: 4. Looked up from germline, CDR1 is LGHNA and CDR2 is YSLEER. CDR3 length: 16 residues. The CDR3 is CASSQDGTGVDNEQFF. The CDR3 DNA reads TGCGCCAGCAGCCAAGATGGGACAGGGGTCGACAATGAGCAGTTCTTC.

This rearrangement joins TRBV6-2 or TRBV6-3 to TRBJ1-5; the match to TRBD1 covers 9 bases. Per the germline V gene, CDR1 is MNHEY and CDR2 is SVGEGT. V was pared by 0 bases and J by 5 bases, with 5 bases of the junction left unmatched. The CDR3 loop spans 16 amino acids. The CDR3, as DNA: TGTGCCAGCAGTTACTCGAACAGGGGGCAGGATCAGCCCCAGCATTTT. Translating it yields CASSYSNRGQDQPQHF.

The chain couples TRBV9 to TRBJ2-1; D unclear. The CDR3 is 13 residues long. V shed 6 bases and J shed 6 bases, with 13 bases lying between them. The V gene's germline CDR1 is SGDLS and CDR2 YYNGEE. This CDR3 is CASNTEGINEQFF. CDR3 nucleotide sequence: TGTGCCAGCAATACCGAAGGGATCAATGAGCAGTTCTTC. Using reference TRBV9 and TRBJ2-1 for the parts outside the CDR3, the full variable domain is DSGVTQTPKHLITATGQRVTLRCSPRSGDLSVYWYQQSLDQGLQFLIQYYNGEERAKGNILERFSAQQFPDLHSELNLSSLELGDSALYFCASNTEGINEQFFGPGTRLTVL.

V and J are TRBV3-1 (or the pseudogene TRBV3-2) and TRBJ2-7; the D is unclear. V was cut by 0 bases and J by 6 bases, with 6 bases left in between. CDR3 length: 12 residues. Germline CDR1 is LGHDT and CDR2 is YNNKEL (reference sequence). The CDR3 spells CASSQDLSEQYF. CDR3 nucleotide sequence: TGTGCCAGCAGCCAAGATCTTTCCGAGCAGTACTTC.

The chain is built from TRBV21-1 and TRBJ2-2; the D call of TRBD1 is as the table states it, not checked on the DNA. TRBV21-1 is reported as a pseudogene. CDR3 length: 14 residues. CDR3 region: CASPGTGDTGELFF. The CDR3 DNA sequence: TGTGCCAGCCCCGGGACAGGGGACACCGGGGAGCTGTTTTTT.

The chain employs TRBV7-2 and TRBJ1-1, with D maybe TRBD1 (5 bases). Trimming removed 3 bases at V and 7 bases at J, with 21 bases between. This CDR3 is 16 amino acids long. Germline values: CDR1 SGHTA, CDR2 FQGNSA. CDR3 loop: CASSFQPTVQGLEAFF. The CDR3 DNA follows: TGTGCCAGCAGCTTCCAGCCGACGGTGCAGGGACTTGAAGCTTTCTTT. The full variable domain, completed using reference TRBV7-2 and TRBJ1-1, is GAGVSQSPSNKVTEKGKDVELRCDPISGHTALYWYRQSLGQGLEFLIYFQGNSAPDKSGLPSDRFSAERTGGSVSTLTIQRTQQEDSAVYLCASSFQPTVQGLEAFFGQGTRLTVV.

As concerns this clone: At one end the junction does not follow the germline gene, possibly because of a read error. V and J are TRBV5-1 and TRBJ1-1; tentative D call: TRBD1 (6 bases). Per the germline V gene, CDR1 is SGHRS and CDR2 is YFSETQ. CDR3 length: 15 amino acids. This chain's CDR3 is CASSLNGQRNTEAFF. CDR3 DNA sequence: TGTGCCAGCAGCCTTAACGGACAGAGGAACACTGAAGCTTTCTTT.

In its sample, this clone was seen a few times. V is TRBV25-1 and J is TRBJ1-2; tentative D call: TRBD1 (5 bases). V lost 2 bases and J lost 4, with 14 bases in between. This CDR3 is built from 15 residues. Germline V gene lookup returns CDR1 MGHDK and CDR2 SYGVNS. In DNA form, the CDR3 reads TGTGCCAGCAGTGAACGTCTGGCAGGGCCCTATGGCTACACCTTC. Translated: CASSERLAGPYGYTF.

This rearrangement joins TRBV11-2 to TRBJ1-4; the D is unclear. The CDR3 is 16 residues long. Trimming cost V 1 base and J 1 base, with 10 bases left between them. The germline V gene has CDR1 SGHAT and CDR2 FQNNGV. The CDR3 loop is CASSLGTVQTNEKLFF. The CDR3 DNA follows: TGTGCCAGCAGCTTAGGGACCGTCCAAACTAATGAAAAACTGTTTTTT.

The chain employs TRBV5-1 and TRBJ1-1; a possible D gene is TRBD1 (5 bases). The CDR3 extends over 16 amino acids. The V gene lost 3 bases and the J gene lost 0 bases, with 15 bases spanning the gap. CDR1 is SGHRS and CDR2 is YFSETQ in the germline V gene. CDR3 sequence (DNA): TGCGCCAGCAGCTACCGACAGTTAACCATGAACACTGAAGCTTTCTTT. Translating it yields CASSYRQLTMNTEAFF.

V usage is TRBV3-1 (or the pseudogene TRBV3-2) and J usage is TRBJ1-5; D gene uncertain. CDR1 and CDR2 (germline): LGHDT, YNNKEL (reference sequence). Trimming took 1 base from V and 6 from J, leaving 10 bases between them. This CDR3 is built from 14 residues. CDR3 sequence: CASSQGLYAQPQHF. The CDR3 nucleotides are TGTGCCAGCAGCCAAGGACTATATGCTCAGCCCCAGCATTTT.

The rearrangement uses TRBV2 and TRBJ2-2; D unresolved. Trimming removed 6 bases at V and 7 bases at J, with 6 bases between. This CDR3 region has 11 residues. Germline V gives CDR1 SNHLY, CDR2 FYNNEI. The CDR3 spells CASRGYGELFF. CDR3 sequence (DNA): TGTGCCAGCAGGGGATACGGGGAGCTGTTTTTT. The full variable domain, completed using reference TRBV2 and TRBJ2-2, is EPEVTQTPSHQVTQMGQEVILRCVPISNHLYFYWYRQILGQKVEFLVSFYNNEISEKSEIFDDQFSVERPDGSNFTLKIRSTKLEDSAMYFCASRGYGELFFGEGSRLTVL.